The 11 T cell receptor beta chains reported below all come from one sample, sequenced in a study of Ad26.COV2.S vaccination and SARS-CoV-2 variants. Libraries were prepared by immunoSEQ multiplex PCR; TCRdb keeps only in-frame clonotypes and omits some of them. The sample shows fewer than 150,000 clones, 75% to 90% of them seen only once. Material: peripheral blood, obtained after recovery from COVID-19. The receptor set was obtained from a human donor who had recovered from COVID-19.

The chain has TRBV9 and TRBJ1-6, with D possibly matching TRBD1 (5 bases). With 4 bases removed from V and 5 bases from J, the gap between germline ends came to 16 bases. The CDR3 sequence is 16 residues long. CDR1 SGDLS and CDR2 YYNGEE come from the germline V gene. CDR3 DNA sequence: TGTGCCAGCAGCCCTCTGGGGGGAGGAAATAATTCACCCCTCCACTTT. Encoded protein: CASSPLGGGNNSPLHF.

The chain uses TRBV28 and TRBJ1-3; 7 nucleotides align to TRBD1. Looked up from germline, CDR1 is MDHEN and CDR2 is SYDVKM. The CDR3 is 13 residues long. The J segment lost 8 bases and the V segment lost 4 bases, leaving 5 bases of the junction unmatched. In DNA form, the CDR3 reads TGTGCCAGCAGTTGGCGCGGGACAGACACCATATATTTT. Amino acid sequence: CASSWRGTDTIYF.

V usage is TRBV6-5 and J usage is TRBJ1-5; 11 bases fit TRBD1. Trimming took 4 bases from V and 6 from J; bases not matched to a gene: 8. Germline V gene lookup returns CDR1 MNHEY and CDR2 SVGAGI. The CDR3 contains 16 residues. This CDR3 is CASSFPGTGGSQPQHF. CDR3 in DNA: TGTGCCAGCAGTTTTCCCGGGACAGGGGGTAGTCAGCCCCAGCATTTT.

The genes are TRBV7-9 and TRBJ1-4, with D tentatively TRBD1 (5 bases). The germline V and J ends were trimmed by 5 bases and 0 bases, with 10 bases remaining between them. CDR1 SEHNR and CDR2 FQNEAQ come from the germline V gene (reference sequence). This CDR3 comprises 15 residues. Here the CDR3 reads CASSRPGATNEKLFF. Here the CDR3 DNA reads TGTGCCAGCAGCCGCCCGGGGGCAACTAATGAAAAACTGTTTTTT. The full variable domain, with the rest looked up from reference TRBV7-9 and TRBJ1-4, is DTGVSQNPRHKITKRGQNVTFRCDPISEHNRLYWYRQTLGQGPEFLTYFQNEAQLEKSRLLSDRFSAERPKGSFSTLEIQRTEQGDSAMYLCASSRPGATNEKLFFGSGTQLSVL.

This chain joins TRBV5-6 and TRBJ1-5; D uncertain. The CDR3 contains 17 residues. CDR1 and CDR2 from the germline V gene are SGHDT and YYEEEE. V lost 1 base to trimming and J lost 2 bases, with 16 bases between them. The CDR3 sequence is CASSLFGESYGNQPQHF. Here the CDR3 DNA reads TGTGCCAGCAGCTTGTTTGGGGAATCGTATGGCAATCAGCCCCAGCATTTT.

The rearrangement joins TRBV14 to TRBJ2-1; D might be TRBD2 (6 bases). CDR3 length: 16 residues. V was pared by 1 base and J by 3 bases, with 13 bases between. CDR1 and CDR2 from the germline V gene are SGHDN and FVKESK. The CDR3 DNA reads as TGTGCCAGCAGCCAAGGACCGGTCGGGGGCTACAATGAGCAGTTCTTC. Amino acid sequence: CASSQGPVGGYNEQFF.

This rearrangement joins TRBV5-4 to TRBJ1-2; D is unclear. The V gene lost 4 bases and the J gene lost 6 bases, with 13 bases spanning the gap. The CDR3 runs 13 residues. Germline loops: CDR1 SGHNT, CDR2 YYREEE (reference sequence). The CDR3 nucleotides read TGTGCCAGCAGCCCCGAGGTCGGGGATGGCTACACCTTC. Residues: CASSPEVGDGYTF.

This clone was found once. This chain connects TRBV28 to TRBJ1-1; D is ambiguous. Trimming left V 7 bases short and J 0 bases short, with 18 bases between. The CDR3 is 16 amino acids. In germline, CDR1 is MDHEN, CDR2 SYDVKM. DNA for the CDR3: TGTGCCAGCACCTTAGCTTCGAGGGTCGTGAACACTGAAGCTTTCTTT. Its translation: CASTLASRVVNTEAFF.

The gene calls are TRBV15 and TRBJ2-7; perhaps TRBD2 as D (7 bases). V lost 3 bases, J lost 2 bases, and 14 bases lay in between. CDR3 length: 15 amino acids. The germline V gene encodes CDR1 LNHNV and CDR2 YYDKDF (reference sequence). CDR3 DNA: TGTGCCACCAGCAGGGCGGGGGCATTCCCCTACGAGCAGTACTTC. Its protein product is CATSRAGAFPYEQYF.

The chain couples TRBV27 to TRBJ2-5; 8 positions match TRBD2. After removal of 4 bases from V and 4 bases from J, the junction contained 5 bases not matched to a gene. The germline gives CDR1 MNHEY, CDR2 SMNVEV (reference sequence). The CDR3 length is 14 residues. CDR3: CASSSRGGRETQYF. In DNA, the CDR3 is TGTGCCAGCAGTTCTCGGGGGGGCCGAGAGACCCAGTACTTC.

This rearrangement joins TRBV9 to TRBJ2-7, with D perhaps TRBD1 (5 bases). V was trimmed by 0 bases and J by 1 base, leaving 5 bases between them. Germline loops: CDR1 SGDLS, CDR2 YYNGEE. This CDR3 has 13 residues. CDR3 sequence (DNA): TGTGCCAGCAGCGTAGGACAGTCCTACGAGCAGTACTTC. Translation gives CASSVGQSYEQYF.